The clone carrying this TCR beta chain was observed a few times. Its antigen remains unknown. This sample was taken from a study of T-cell memory formation after mild COVID-19. Amplification by 5'RACE using constant-segment primers produced TCR alpha and TCR beta cDNA libraries that carried sample barcodes and UMIs. Each CDR3 protein is one row after TCRdb ran MiXCR on the 5' RACE reads. In the table there are 580,000 or so distinct CDR3 sequences, roughly a sixth of which are singletons. Whole-study findings and limits: Researchers report contracting CD4+ clones mostly in CM and EM, with CD8+ clones in EMRA.

The CDR3 has 15 residues. Trimming removed 5 bases from V and 7 bases from J; junction bases left unmatched: 11. The germline V gene encodes CDR1 ENHRY and CDR2 SYGVKD. The chain uses TRBV10-3 and TRBJ2-7; 10 bases are a match to TRBD2. What was sequenced was PBMCs or a T cell subset sorted from them (not recorded which). The TCR comes from an adult woman who had mild COVID-19 (a few samples of this study predate the infection). Cell type and time point are not known. The CDR3 DNA follows: TGTGCCATCAGTCCAAAACTAGCGGGACCGGGTGAGCAGTACTTC. This codes for CAISPKLAGPGEQYF.